In its sample, the clone carrying this T cell receptor beta chain was seen many times. Generation of TCR cDNA used 5'RACE template switching (which added a universal primer site and UMIs). TCRdb processed the 5' RACE reads anew with MiXCR; each CDR3 protein has one entry. The data contain about 45,000 distinct CDR3 sequences, 6.8% of them seen just once; the ten biggest clones take up over 14%. Trimming shortened V by 6 bases and J by 10 bases, and 10 bases separated the two germline ends. Germline V gene data show CDR1 as DFQATT and CDR2 as SNEGSKA (reference sequence). The CDR3 totals 10 residues. This entry belongs to a study of T cells after yellow fever vaccination. Study results and limitations: Peaking on day 5 versus 15, the secondary response was faster but weaker. Post-booster reappearance was seen for most primary-vaccination clones (about 96% CD4, roughly 91% CD8).

Specimen: CD8+ T cells not binding an NS4B(214-222) dextramer, sorted from PBMCs, collected 45 days after the yellow fever booster vaccination. This rearrangement joins TRBV20-1 to TRBJ2-1, with D hard to call. This clonotype was sampled from a man under 40 who received the YFV17D yellow fever vaccine. The CDR3 DNA sequence: TGCAGTGCGGATGGCGGAGAGCAGTTCTTC. This encodes CSADGGEQFF.